These 14 T cell receptor beta chains originate from one sample sequenced in a study of CD8+ T cells in alopecia areata. Extraction of RNA preceded its reverse transcription into cDNA, which served as the sequencing template. TCRdb's copy holds only in-frame clones and misses some; the assay was immunoSEQ multiplex PCR. The sample lists around 200,000 clones; 64% were seen once. Treatment meaning: oral pan-JAK inhibitor, 5-10 mg twice daily. The sequenced sample was CD4+ T cells sorted from blood, obtained at week 4, from a patient treated with tofacitinib. The receptors derive from a human donor with alopecia areata.

This rearrangement joins TRBV11-1 to TRBJ1-1; D remains unclear. The V and J ends lost 1 base and 3 bases respectively, with 6 bases between them. Germline CDR1 SGHAT, CDR2 FQDESV (reference sequence). The CDR3 spans 13 residues. The CDR3 loop is CASSLVGDTEAFF. CDR3 DNA: TGTGCCAGCAGCTTAGTTGGGGACACTGAAGCTTTCTTT.

The chain is built from TRBV5-6 and TRBJ1-2; maybe TRBD1 (5 bases). In germline, CDR1 is SGHDT, CDR2 YYEEEE. The germline V and J ends were trimmed by 0 bases and 4 bases, with 13 bases remaining between them. The CDR3 has 15 amino acids. The DNA of the CDR3 is TGTGCCAGCAGCTTGGTAGGTGCAGGGAGCTATGGCTACACCTTC. Protein: CASSLVGAGSYGYTF.

V gene TRBV7-2 combines with J gene TRBJ1-5; possibly TRBD1 for D (6 bases). This CDR3 has 15 residues. Germline lookup yields CDR1 SGHTA and CDR2 FQGNSA. The V end lost 3 bases, the J end lost 6 bases, and 15 bases lay between the germline ends. CDR3 sequence: CASSFVTGMSQPQHF. The CDR3 DNA sequence: TGTGCCAGCAGCTTTGTAACAGGGATGAGTCAGCCCCAGCATTTT.

J is TRBJ1-1 and V is TRBV20-1; D remains unclear. Germline V gene sequence: CDR1 DFQATT, CDR2 SNEGSKA (reference sequence). The length of the CDR3 is 11 residues. V shed 3 bases and J shed 5 bases, with 7 bases lying between them. DNA for the CDR3: TGCAGTGCTAGTCAAGAAACTGAAGCTTTCTTT. As protein: CSASQETEAFF.

The gene calls are TRBV30 and TRBJ1-5; D gene unclear. Trimming cost V 3 bases and J 4 bases, with 10 bases left between them. CDR1 is GTSNPN and CDR2 is SVGIG in the germline V gene (reference sequence). There are 13 residues in the CDR3. The CDR3 loop is CAWRGSGNQPQHF. CDR3 bases: TGTGCCTGGAGAGGTTCGGGGAATCAGCCCCAGCATTTT.

The count of this clone is one. The chain has TRBV29-1 and TRBJ2-1; D tentatively reads TRBD1 or TRBD2 (6 bases each). The germline gives CDR1 SQVTM, CDR2 ANQGSEA. V lost 8 bases, J lost 8 bases, and 19 bases lay in between. This CDR3 is 13 amino acids long. DNA of the CDR3: TGCAGCACCTTGGGGGGCTATTATGATGAGCAGTTCTTC. Encoded protein: CSTLGGYYDEQFF.

This rearrangement joins TRBV7-2 to TRBJ1-4; weak D call: TRBD1 (5 bases). CDR3 length equals 14 residues. The germline V gene has CDR1 SGHTA and CDR2 FQGNSA. The germline V and J ends were trimmed by 4 bases and 7 bases, with 13 bases remaining between them. The CDR3 is CASSSPDRGEKLFF. In DNA, the CDR3 is TGTGCCAGCAGCTCACCCGACAGAGGTGAAAAACTGTTTTTT.

The CDR3 loop reads CATAWGGTPGEQYF. CDR3 sequence (DNA): TGTGCCACCGCGTGGGGCGGGACCCCTGGTGAGCAGTACTTC. The rearrangement joins TRBV18 to TRBJ2-7; D is possibly TRBD2 (6 bases). Germline values: CDR1 KGHSH, CDR2 LQKENI. Trimming took off 10 bases at V and 7 bases at J, with 23 bases between the two ends. The CDR3 loop spans 14 amino acids.

About this clone: The same CDR3 also results from other DNA sequences found in this sample. This rearrangement joins TRBV29-1 to TRBJ1-1, with D possibly being TRBD1 (5 bases). V lost 7 bases and J 5 bases, leaving 17 bases between the germline ends. The CDR3 is 13 residues long. The germline V gene encodes CDR1 SQVTM and CDR2 ANQGSEA. The chain's CDR3 is CSARGQGRTEAFF. The CDR3 DNA reads as TGCAGCGCCAGAGGGCAGGGCCGGACTGAAGCTTTCTTT.

This clone was seen a few times. V gene TRBV7-9 combines with J gene TRBJ1-1; 7 positions match TRBD1. Trimming removed 4 bases from V and 1 base from J; junction bases left unmatched: 9. The CDR3 is 16 residues long. Germline V lookup: CDR1 SEHNR, CDR2 FQNEAQ (reference sequence). The CDR3 protein is CASSSLLRQGNTEAFF. The CDR3 DNA is TGTGCCAGCAGCTCCCTTCTTCGACAGGGGAACACTGAAGCTTTCTTT.

This rearrangement joins TRBV7-2 to TRBJ2-2; D remains ambiguous. Per the germline V gene, CDR1 is SGHTA and CDR2 is FQGNSA. Trimming cost V 6 bases and J 6 bases, with 5 bases left between them. This CDR3 comprises 11 residues. The CDR3 protein is CASSRAGELFF. The CDR3 DNA is TGTGCCAGCAGTAGGGCCGGGGAGCTGTTTTTT.

This chain joins TRBV5-4 and TRBJ2-5, with 7 bases matching TRBD2. From germline, CDR1 is SGHNT and CDR2 YYREEE (reference sequence). V dropped 0 bases and J dropped 5; count of bases not matched to a gene: 10. This CDR3 spans 16 amino acids. Here the CDR3 reads CASSLGAGVGGETQYF. Here the CDR3 DNA reads TGTGCCAGCAGCTTGGGGGCGGGAGTGGGTGGCGAGACCCAGTACTTC. The whole variable domain, remainder taken from reference TRBV5-4 and TRBJ2-5, is ETGVTQSPTHLIKTRGQQVTLRCSSQSGHNTVSWYQQALGQGPQFIFQYYREEENGRGNFPPRFSGLQFPNYSSELNVNALELDDSALYLCASSLGAGVGGETQYFGPGTRLLVL.

V and J are TRBV30 and TRBJ1-3; D is unclear. Germline CDR1 GTSNPN, CDR2 SVGIG (reference sequence). The V end was cut by 4 bases, the J end by 0 bases, with 10 bases between. CDR3 length: 14 residues. The CDR3 sequence is CAWTTVGSGNTIYF. For the CDR3, the DNA is TGTGCCTGGACCACAGTCGGCTCTGGAAACACCATATATTTT.

The chain links TRBV30 to TRBJ2-2; D is unclear. The V gene lost 3 bases and the J gene lost 1 base, with 12 bases spanning the gap. Germline V lookup: CDR1 GTSNPN, CDR2 SVGIG (reference sequence). The CDR3 is 15 residues long. CDR3 nucleotides: TGTGCCTGGAGCCCACCGCCAGGGAACACCGGGGAGCTGTTTTTT. Translated: CAWSPPPGNTGELFF. The full variable domain, rest sourced from reference TRBV30 and TRBJ2-2, is SQTIHQWPATLVQPVGSPLSLECTVEGTSNPNLYWYRQAAGRGLQLLFYSVGIGQISSEVPQNLSASRPQDRQFILSSKKLLLSDSGFYLCAWSPPPGNTGELFFGEGSRLTVL.